These 19 T cell receptor beta chains share one sample of origin, sequenced in a study of cytomegalovirus exposure and HLA in healthy donors. With 60 Vbeta and 13 Jbeta primers, the PCR was carried out. Some clones are missing from TCRdb's copy, which holds only in-frame ones; the method was immunoSEQ multiplex PCR. The top ten clones hold 6.5% of a sample with nearly 200,000 clones, roughly four fifths of them seen once. The sample consisted of PBMCs. The receptors were sampled from a woman aged 45 to 65 in good health and CMV-seropositive.

CDR3 protein: CASSTGLASIRDTQYF. The CDR3 nucleotides are TGTGCCAGCAGCACTGGACTAGCTTCTATCAGAGATACGCAGTATTTT. The gene calls are TRBV5-6 and TRBJ2-3; TRBD2 matches at 8 bases. The ends lost 4 bases at V and 5 bases at J; junction bases unmatched: 12. Germline-derived CDR1 and CDR2 are SGHDT and YYEEEE. The CDR3 loop spans 16 amino acids. Drawing the rest from reference TRBV5-6 and TRBJ2-3, the complete variable domain is DAGVTQSPTHLIKTRGQQVTLRCSPKSGHDTVSWYQQALGQGPQFIFQYYEEEERQRGNFPDRFSGHQFPNYSSELNVNALLLGDSALYLCASSTGLASIRDTQYFGPGTRLTVL.

The chain combines TRBV10-2 with TRBJ2-3, with D possibly TRBD1 on 5 matching bases. Germline loops: CDR1 WSHSY, CDR2 SAAADI. CDR3 size: 11 residues. The ends were cut back, 6 bases at V and 5 bases at J, with 6 bases in the middle. The CDR3 sequence is CASSQGDTQYF. In DNA form, the CDR3 reads TGCGCCAGCAGCCAGGGAGATACGCAGTATTTT.

This sequence joins TRBV9 and TRBJ2-3; 7 bases map to TRBD2. With V trimmed by 4 bases and J by 2 bases, 10 bases remained unmatched. This CDR3 has 16 residues. Looked up from germline, CDR1 is SGDLS and CDR2 is YYNGEE. The CDR3 is CASSPRTSPATDTQYF. As DNA, the CDR3 is TGTGCCAGCAGCCCAAGGACTAGTCCCGCCACAGATACGCAGTATTTT.

This clone was counted once. The chain has TRBV14 and TRBJ2-5; the match to TRBD1 covers 8 bases. V trimming: 6 bases; J trimming: 2 bases; junction bases outside the gene matches: 11. The CDR3 runs 16 residues. The germline V gene has CDR1 SGHDN and CDR2 FVKESK. The DNA for the CDR3 is TGTGCCAGCAGTCTGACGGACAGGGTAGGACAAGAGACCCAGTACTTC. It yields the protein CASSLTDRVGQETQYF.

This sequence joins TRBV11-2 and TRBJ1-3, with a tentative D call TRBD1 (6 bases). Germline CDR1 SGHAT, CDR2 FQNNGV. This CDR3 has 13 residues. Trimming cost V 3 bases and J 8 bases, with 11 bases left between them. The CDR3 nucleotides read TGTGCCAGCAGCTTCCCACAGGGAGACACCATATATTTT. Encoded protein: CASSFPQGDTIYF.

The gene calls are TRBV28 and TRBJ2-5; tentatively, D is TRBD1 (5 bases). The CDR3 extends over 12 amino acids. V dropped 8 bases and J dropped 7 bases, with 14 bases sitting between them. Germline values: CDR1 MDHEN, CDR2 SYDVKM. CDR3 in amino acids: CASLGSQGTQYF. The CDR3 DNA reads as TGTGCCAGCCTAGGCTCCCAGGGGACCCAGTACTTC. Supplemented by reference TRBV28 and TRBJ2-5, the full variable domain reads DVKVTQSSRYLVKRTGEKVFLECVQDMDHENMFWYRQDPGLGLRLIYFSYDVKMKEKGDIPEGYSVSREKKERFSLILESASTNQTSMYLCASLGSQGTQYFGPGTRLLVL.

The gene calls are TRBV19 and TRBJ1-5, with D perhaps matching TRBD1 (6 bases). The germline V and J ends were trimmed by 6 bases and 2 bases, with 11 bases remaining between them. The CDR3 is 14 residues long. The V gene's germline CDR1 is LNHDA and CDR2 SQIVND (reference sequence). The CDR3 sequence is CASSPDSRNQPQHF. CDR3 DNA sequence: TGTGCCAGTAGCCCGGACAGCCGCAATCAGCCCCAGCATTTT.

The chain carries TRBV18 and TRBJ1-4, with a possible D match to TRBD1 (5 bases). Germline V gene data show CDR1 as KGHSH and CDR2 as LQKENI. The germline V and J ends were trimmed by 6 bases and 8 bases, with 25 bases remaining between them. CDR3 length: 17 amino acids. The CDR3 DNA sequence: TGTGCCAGCTCTCCCGTCGGTGGGGGGGTGAAGAACGAAAAACTGTTTTTT. This sequence encodes CASSPVGGGVKNEKLFF.

In this sample, this clone turned up a few times. V usage is TRBV28 and J usage is TRBJ1-1; D is unresolved. Germline V gives CDR1 MDHEN, CDR2 SYDVKM. This CDR3 has 13 residues. Trimming left V 2 bases short and J 6 bases short, with 10 bases between. This CDR3 reads CASSLPPGAEAFF. The CDR3 bases are TGTGCCAGCAGTTTACCCCCCGGGGCTGAAGCTTTCTTT.

The chain recombines TRBV6-5 with TRBJ1-1; 8 bases are a match to TRBD1. The V gene's germline CDR1 is MNHEY and CDR2 SVGAGI. Trimming took 0 bases from V and 11 from J; bases not matched to a gene: 14. The CDR3 contains 16 residues. DNA of the CDR3: TGTGCCAGCAGTTACTCGAAAGGTCAGGGGGCGTCCGACGCTTTCTTT. Protein sequence: CASSYSKGQGASDAFF.

Comment on this clone: Germline is not matched at one junction end, which may reflect a read error. This chain links TRBV11-2 with TRBJ1-2; no reliable D call. The germline V gene has CDR1 SGHAT and CDR2 FQNNGV. CDR3 length: 15 amino acids. This CDR3 reads CASSLDSPGIHGHTF. CDR3 nucleotides: TGTGCCAGCAGCTTAGATTCGCCAGGAATCCATGGCCACACCTTC.

The chain combines TRBV19 with TRBJ2-2, with a tentative D call TRBD2 (7 bases). This CDR3 region has 16 residues. The germline V and J ends were trimmed by 3 bases and 7 bases, with 18 bases remaining between them. CDR1 is LNHDA, CDR2 SQIVND, per germline (reference sequence). The CDR3 bases are TGTGCCAGTAGTATGGGGAGGGGGTTCTTGGGCGGGGAGCTGTTTTTT. It is translated as CASSMGRGFLGGELFF.

This sequence joins TRBV27 and TRBJ2-3; 9 nucleotides line up with TRBD2. Germline assignment: CDR1 MNHEY and CDR2 SMNVEV (reference sequence). Losses at the gene ends were 3 bases for V and 7 bases for J; bases not matched to a gene: 17. This CDR3 has 18 residues. Here the CDR3 reads CASSFASTYSGSEYTQYF. The DNA of the CDR3 is TGTGCCAGCAGTTTCGCCTCGACCTATAGCGGGAGTGAGTATACGCAGTATTTT.

V and J are TRBV28 and TRBJ2-7, with TRBD1 matching 9 bases. CDR1 is MDHEN and CDR2 is SYDVKM in the germline V gene. The ends lost 6 bases at V and 1 base at J; junction bases unmatched: 7. The CDR3 covers 15 residues. For the CDR3, the DNA is TGTGCCAGCAGCCGTGACGGGACAGGGTCCTACGAGCAGTACTTC. It is translated as CASSRDGTGSYEQYF.

CDR3 sequence: CASGLALNTEAFF. CDR3 in DNA: TGTGCTAGTGGTTTAGCCCTGAACACTGAAGCTTTCTTT. V gene TRBV12-5 combines with J gene TRBJ1-1; D is uncertain. Germline V gene data show CDR1 as LGHNT and CDR2 as FRNRAP. Deletions cut 3 bases from V and 0 bases from J, with 5 bases between. The CDR3 runs 13 residues.

As regards this clone: Other DNA sequences in the sample encode the same CDR3. This sequence joins TRBV5-1 and TRBJ1-1; TRBD1 matches 9 bases. J gave up 7 bases and V 4 bases, and 11 bases lay outside the gene matches. In germline, CDR1 is SGHRS, CDR2 YFSETQ. The CDR3 is 15 amino acids. CDR3 loop: CASSPGDRDTGEAFF. The CDR3 bases are TGCGCCAGCAGCCCGGGGGACAGGGATACAGGTGAAGCTTTCTTT.

In its sample, this clone was seen a few times. The chain joins TRBV7-9 to TRBJ2-1; 13 positions match TRBD2. This CDR3 contains 15 residues. Germline loops: CDR1 SEHNR, CDR2 FQNEAQ (reference sequence). Germline trimming cut 4 bases from V and 9 bases from J; bases unmatched to any gene: 6. In nucleotides, the CDR3 is TGTGCCAGCAGCTCTCCCGGGACTAGCGGGACTGAGCAGTTCTTC. Its protein is CASSSPGTSGTEQFF. Full variable domain (outside the CDR3, taken from reference TRBV7-9 and TRBJ2-1): DTGVSQNPRHKITKRGQNVTFRCDPISEHNRLYWYRQTLGQGPEFLTYFQNEAQLEKSRLLSDRFSAERPKGSFSTLEIQRTEQGDSAMYLCASSSPGTSGTEQFFGPGTRLTVL.

The chain joins TRBV19 to TRBJ2-3, with 12 bases fitting TRBD2. J lost 9 bases, V lost 6 bases, and 7 bases had no gene match. This CDR3 comprises 14 residues. Germline CDR1 and CDR2: LNHDA and SQIVND (reference sequence). The CDR3 nucleotides are TGTGCCAGTAGGACTAGCGGGGGATCGGAGACGCAGTATTTT. Amino acid sequence: CASRTSGGSETQYF.

This sequence joins TRBV6-1 and TRBJ1-2, with D unresolved. V lost 8 bases, J lost 4 bases, and 14 bases lay in between. The germline V gene encodes CDR1 MNHNS and CDR2 SASEGT. The CDR3 consists of 13 residues. The CDR3 nucleotides read TGTGCCAGCCAACGGGTCGTGGGCTATGGCTACACCTTC. This sequence encodes CASQRVVGYGYTF.